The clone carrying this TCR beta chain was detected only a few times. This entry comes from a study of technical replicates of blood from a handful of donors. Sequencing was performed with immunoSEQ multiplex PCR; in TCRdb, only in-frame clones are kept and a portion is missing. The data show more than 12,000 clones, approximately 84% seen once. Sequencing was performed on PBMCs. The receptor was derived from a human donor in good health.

This chain's CDR3 is CASREDQGAEKLFF. CDR3 bases: TGTGCCAGCCGGGAGGACCAGGGTGCTGAAAAACTGTTTTTT. V gene TRBV18 combines with J gene TRBJ1-4; D may be TRBD1 (5 bases). V lost 8 bases and J 7 bases, leaving 17 bases between the germline ends. Germline loops: CDR1 KGHSH, CDR2 LQKENI. This CDR3 contains 14 residues.